This T cell receptor beta chain stems from a study of T cells in Graves' hyperthyroidism and ophthalmopathy. Study conclusions and caveats: Ophthalmopathy onset followed model prediction by a median roughly 6 months. Blood held most thyroid clonotypes expanded above 0.001 frequency.

Each diagnosis was grounded in clinical symptoms, serum thyroxine and TRAb, thyroid ultrasound, and orbital computed tomography. From RNA transcripts, TCR beta CDR3 regions were amplified. First-round RT-PCR targeting the TCR CDR3 was performed with the HTBI primer set. TCRdb fed the multiplex PCR reads into MiXCR, producing one record per CDR3 protein. Among around 610,000 distinct CDR3 sequences listed, about 15% were seen once. The CDR3 length is 14 residues. Between the trimmed V and J ends, which lost 7 bases and 6 bases, there was a span of 16 bases. From germline, CDR1 is MDHEN and CDR2 SYDVKM. This clonotype came up many times. Its antigen is as yet unknown.

This TCR was recovered from a woman between 40 and 55 years old with Graves' ophthalmopathy. The chain has TRBV28 and TRBJ1-5, with D tentatively TRBD1 (5 bases). Material for sequencing was blood. The CDR3 DNA reads TGTGCCAGCACCGATGGGAGGGGAACTCAGCCCCAGCATTTT. Residues: CASTDGRGTQPQHF.